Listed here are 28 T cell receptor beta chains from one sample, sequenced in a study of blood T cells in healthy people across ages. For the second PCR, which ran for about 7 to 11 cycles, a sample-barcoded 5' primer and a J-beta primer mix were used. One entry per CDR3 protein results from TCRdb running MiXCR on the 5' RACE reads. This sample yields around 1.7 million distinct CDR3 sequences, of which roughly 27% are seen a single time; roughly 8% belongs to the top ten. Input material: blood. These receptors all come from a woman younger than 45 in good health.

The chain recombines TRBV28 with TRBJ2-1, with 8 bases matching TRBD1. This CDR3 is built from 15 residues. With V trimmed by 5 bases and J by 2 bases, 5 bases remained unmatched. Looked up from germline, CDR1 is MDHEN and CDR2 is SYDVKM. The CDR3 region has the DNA TGTGCCAGCAGTGCCAGACAGGGGACCTACAATGAGCAGTTCTTC. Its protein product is CASSARQGTYNEQFF.

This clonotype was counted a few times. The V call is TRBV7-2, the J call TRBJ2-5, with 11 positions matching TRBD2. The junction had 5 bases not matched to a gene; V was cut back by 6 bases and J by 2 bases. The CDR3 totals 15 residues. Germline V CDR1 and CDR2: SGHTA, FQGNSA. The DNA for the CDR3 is TGTGCCAGCAGTTCGACTAGCGGGATTCAAGAGACCCAGTACTTC. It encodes CASSSTSGIQETQYF.

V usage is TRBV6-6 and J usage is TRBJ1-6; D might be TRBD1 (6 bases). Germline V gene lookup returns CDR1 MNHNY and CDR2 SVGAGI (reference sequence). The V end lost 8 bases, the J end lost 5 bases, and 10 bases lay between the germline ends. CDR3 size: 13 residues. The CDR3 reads CASEQGNNSPLHF. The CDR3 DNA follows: TGTGCCAGCGAACAGGGAAATAATTCACCCCTCCACTTT.

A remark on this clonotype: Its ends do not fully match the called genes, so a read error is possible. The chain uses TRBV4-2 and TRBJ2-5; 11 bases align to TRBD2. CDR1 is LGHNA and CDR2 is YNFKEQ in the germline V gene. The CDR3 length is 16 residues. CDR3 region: CVSSLRTSGYQETQYF. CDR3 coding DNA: TGTGTCAGCAGCCTTCGGACTAGCGGGTACCAAGAGACCCAGTACTTC.

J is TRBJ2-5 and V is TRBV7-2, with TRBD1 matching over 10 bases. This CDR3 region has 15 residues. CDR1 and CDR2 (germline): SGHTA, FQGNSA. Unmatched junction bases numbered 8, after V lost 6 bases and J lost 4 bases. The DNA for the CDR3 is TGTGCCAGCAGTCGAGGGACAGGGGATCGAGAGACCCAGTACTTC. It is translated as CASSRGTGDRETQYF.

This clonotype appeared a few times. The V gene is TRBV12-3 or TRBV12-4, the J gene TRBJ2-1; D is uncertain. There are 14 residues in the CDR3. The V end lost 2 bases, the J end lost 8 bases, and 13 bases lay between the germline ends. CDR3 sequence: CASSLTKDLDEQFF. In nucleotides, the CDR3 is TGTGCCAGCAGTTTAACTAAGGATTTGGATGAGCAGTTCTTC.

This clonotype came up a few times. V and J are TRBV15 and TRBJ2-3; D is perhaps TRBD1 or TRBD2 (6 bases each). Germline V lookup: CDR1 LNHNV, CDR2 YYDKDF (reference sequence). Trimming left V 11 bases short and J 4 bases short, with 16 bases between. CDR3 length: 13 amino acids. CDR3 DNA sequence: TGTGCCTCTAGGGGGGATCGGGCAGATACGCAGTATTTT. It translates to CASRGDRADTQYF.

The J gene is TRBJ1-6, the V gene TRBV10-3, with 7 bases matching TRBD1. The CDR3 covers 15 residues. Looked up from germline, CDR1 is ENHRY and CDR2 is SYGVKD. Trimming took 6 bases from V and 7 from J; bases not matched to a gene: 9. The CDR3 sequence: CAIRRDRARNSPLHF. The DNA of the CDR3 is TGTGCCATCAGACGAGACAGGGCTCGGAATTCACCCCTCCACTTT.

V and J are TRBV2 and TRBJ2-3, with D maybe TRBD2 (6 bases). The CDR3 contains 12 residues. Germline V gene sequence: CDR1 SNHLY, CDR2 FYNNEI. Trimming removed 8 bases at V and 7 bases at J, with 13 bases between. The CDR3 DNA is TGTGCCAGCGCAGACCGGGACTATACGCAGTATTTT. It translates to CASADRDYTQYF.

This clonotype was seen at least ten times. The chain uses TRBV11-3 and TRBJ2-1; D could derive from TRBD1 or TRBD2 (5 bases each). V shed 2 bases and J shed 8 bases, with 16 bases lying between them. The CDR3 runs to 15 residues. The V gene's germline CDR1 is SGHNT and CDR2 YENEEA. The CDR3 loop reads CASSLNRLGGDEQFF. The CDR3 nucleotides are TGTGCCAGCAGCTTAAACAGGTTAGGAGGAGATGAGCAGTTCTTC.

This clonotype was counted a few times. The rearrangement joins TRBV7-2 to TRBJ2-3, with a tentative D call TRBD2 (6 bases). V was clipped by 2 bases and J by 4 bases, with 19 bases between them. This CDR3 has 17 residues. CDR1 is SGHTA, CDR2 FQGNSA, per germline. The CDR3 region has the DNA TGTGCCAGCAGCTTAAGGGACTCCGCCGTAGGGGCAGATACGCAGTATTTT. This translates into CASSLRDSAVGADTQYF.

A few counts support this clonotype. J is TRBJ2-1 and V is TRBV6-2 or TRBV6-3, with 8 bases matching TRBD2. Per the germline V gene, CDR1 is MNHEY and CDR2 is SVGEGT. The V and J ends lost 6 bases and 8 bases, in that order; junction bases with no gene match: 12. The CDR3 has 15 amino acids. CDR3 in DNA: TGTGCCAGCAGAACACAAACCGGGAGGGCCTATGAGCAGTTCTTC. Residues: CASRTQTGRAYEQFF.

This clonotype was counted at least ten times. CDR3 sequence reads: CASSLTGSPNGGYTF. CDR3 sequence (DNA): TGTGCCAGCAGCTTAACCGGGAGTCCCAACGGTGGCTACACCTTC. This chain connects TRBV7-3 to TRBJ1-2; D unresolved. This CDR3 has 15 residues. Between the trimmed V and J ends, which lost 0 bases and 7 bases, there was a span of 15 bases. CDR1 and CDR2 (germline): SGHTA, FQGTGA.

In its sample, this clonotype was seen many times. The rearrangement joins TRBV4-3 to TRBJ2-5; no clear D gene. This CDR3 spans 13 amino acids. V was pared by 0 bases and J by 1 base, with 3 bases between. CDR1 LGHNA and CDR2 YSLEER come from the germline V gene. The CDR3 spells CASSQEPQETQYF. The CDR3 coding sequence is TGCGCCAGCAGCCAAGAACCCCAAGAGACCCAGTACTTC.

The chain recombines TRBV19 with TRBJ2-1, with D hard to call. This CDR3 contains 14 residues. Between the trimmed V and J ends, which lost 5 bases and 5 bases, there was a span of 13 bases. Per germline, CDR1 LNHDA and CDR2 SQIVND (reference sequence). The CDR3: CASSRPATDNEQFF. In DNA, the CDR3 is TGTGCCAGTAGTCGGCCAGCGACGGACAATGAGCAGTTCTTC.

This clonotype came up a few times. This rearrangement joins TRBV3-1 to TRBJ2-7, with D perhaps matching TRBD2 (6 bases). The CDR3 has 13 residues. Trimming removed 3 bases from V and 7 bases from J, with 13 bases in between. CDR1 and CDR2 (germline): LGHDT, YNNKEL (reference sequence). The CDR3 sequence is CASSQMVAVEQYF. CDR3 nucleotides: TGTGCCAGCAGCCAGATGGTAGCGGTAGAGCAGTACTTC.

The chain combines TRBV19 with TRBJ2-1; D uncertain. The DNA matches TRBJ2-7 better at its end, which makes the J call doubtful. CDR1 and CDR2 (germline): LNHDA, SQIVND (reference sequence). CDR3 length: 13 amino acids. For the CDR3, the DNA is TGTGCCAGTAGTTTTCTCGAGATTAATGAGCAGTACTTC. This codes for CASSFLEINEQYF.

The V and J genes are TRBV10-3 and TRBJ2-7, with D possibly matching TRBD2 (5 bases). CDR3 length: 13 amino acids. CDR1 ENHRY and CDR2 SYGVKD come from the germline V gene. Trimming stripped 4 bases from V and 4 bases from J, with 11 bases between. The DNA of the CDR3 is TGTGCCATCAGTGGAGGGAAGGAGTACGAGCAGTACTTC. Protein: CAISGGKEYEQYF.

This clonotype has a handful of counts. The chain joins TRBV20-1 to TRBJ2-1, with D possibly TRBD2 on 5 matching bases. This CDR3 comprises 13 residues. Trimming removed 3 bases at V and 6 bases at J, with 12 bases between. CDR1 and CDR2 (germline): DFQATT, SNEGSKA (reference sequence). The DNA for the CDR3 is TGCAGTGCTAGCAAGGAGGCCGTCAATGAGCAGTTCTTC. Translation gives CSASKEAVNEQFF.

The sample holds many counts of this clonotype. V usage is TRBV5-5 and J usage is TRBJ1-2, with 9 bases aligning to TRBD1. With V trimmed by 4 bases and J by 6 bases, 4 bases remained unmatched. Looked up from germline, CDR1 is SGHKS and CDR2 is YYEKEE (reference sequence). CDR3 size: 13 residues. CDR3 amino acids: CASSDWTGDGYTF. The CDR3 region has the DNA TGTGCCAGCAGCGACTGGACAGGGGATGGCTACACCTTC.

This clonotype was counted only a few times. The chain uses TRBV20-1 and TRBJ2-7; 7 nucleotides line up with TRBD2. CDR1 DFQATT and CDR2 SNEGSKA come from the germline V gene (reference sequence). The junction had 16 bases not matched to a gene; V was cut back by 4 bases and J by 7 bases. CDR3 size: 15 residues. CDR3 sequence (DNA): TGCAGTGCTACCCGAGCGGGACCCCACGTCTCAGAGCAGTACTTC. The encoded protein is CSATRAGPHVSEQYF.

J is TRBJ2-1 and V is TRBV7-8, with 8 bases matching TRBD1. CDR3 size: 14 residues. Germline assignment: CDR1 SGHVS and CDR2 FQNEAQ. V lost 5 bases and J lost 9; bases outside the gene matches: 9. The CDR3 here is CASSTSMGTGEQFF. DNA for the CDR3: TGTGCCAGCAGCACGAGTATGGGGACAGGTGAGCAGTTCTTC. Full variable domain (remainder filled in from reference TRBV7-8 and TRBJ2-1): GAGVSQSPRYKVAKRGQDVALRCDPISGHVSLFWYQQALGQGPEFLTYFQNEAQLDKSGLPSDRFFAERPEGSVSTLKIQRTQQEDSAVYLCASSTSMGTGEQFFGPGTRLTVL.

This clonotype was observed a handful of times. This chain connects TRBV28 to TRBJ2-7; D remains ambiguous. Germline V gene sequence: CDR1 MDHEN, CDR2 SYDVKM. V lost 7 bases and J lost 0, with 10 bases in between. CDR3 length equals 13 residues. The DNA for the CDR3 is TGTGCCAGCAAACGGCGGAGCTCCTACGAGCAGTACTTC. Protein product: CASKRRSSYEQYF. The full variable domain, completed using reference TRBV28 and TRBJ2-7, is DVKVTQSSRYLVKRTGEKVFLECVQDMDHENMFWYRQDPGLGLRLIYFSYDVKMKEKGDIPEGYSVSREKKERFSLILESASTNQTSMYLCASKRRSSYEQYFGPGTRLTVT.

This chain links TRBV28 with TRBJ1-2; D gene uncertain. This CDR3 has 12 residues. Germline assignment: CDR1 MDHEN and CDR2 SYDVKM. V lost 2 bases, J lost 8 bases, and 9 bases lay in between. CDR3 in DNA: TGTGCCAGCAGTTTAAACGGTATGGGCTACACCTTC. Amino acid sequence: CASSLNGMGYTF.

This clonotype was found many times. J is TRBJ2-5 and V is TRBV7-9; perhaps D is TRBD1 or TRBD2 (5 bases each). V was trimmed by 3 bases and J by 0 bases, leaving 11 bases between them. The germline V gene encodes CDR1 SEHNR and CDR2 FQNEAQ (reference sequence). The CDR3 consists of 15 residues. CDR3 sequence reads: CASSFEGRNQETQYF. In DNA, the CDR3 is TGTGCCAGCAGCTTCGAGGGACGGAACCAAGAGACCCAGTACTTC.

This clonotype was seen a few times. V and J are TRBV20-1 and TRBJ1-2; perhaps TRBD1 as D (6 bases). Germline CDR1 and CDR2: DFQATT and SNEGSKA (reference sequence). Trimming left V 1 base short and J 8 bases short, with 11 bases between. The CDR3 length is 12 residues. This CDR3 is CSARAGAEGYTF. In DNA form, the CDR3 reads TGCAGTGCTAGAGCGGGGGCGGAAGGCTACACCTTC.

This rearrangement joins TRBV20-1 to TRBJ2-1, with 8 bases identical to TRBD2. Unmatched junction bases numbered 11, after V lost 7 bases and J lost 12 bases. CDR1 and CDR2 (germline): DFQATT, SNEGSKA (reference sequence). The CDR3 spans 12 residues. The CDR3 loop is CSGVAGSDGQFF. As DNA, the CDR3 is TGCAGTGGAGTAGCGGGATCGGATGGGCAGTTCTTC.

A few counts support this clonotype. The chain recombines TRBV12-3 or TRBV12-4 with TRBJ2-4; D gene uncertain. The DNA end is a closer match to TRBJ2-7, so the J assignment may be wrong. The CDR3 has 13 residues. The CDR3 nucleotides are TGTGCCAGCAGTTTTTTCTGGGGAAGCGAGCAGTACTTC. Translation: CASSFFWGSEQYF.